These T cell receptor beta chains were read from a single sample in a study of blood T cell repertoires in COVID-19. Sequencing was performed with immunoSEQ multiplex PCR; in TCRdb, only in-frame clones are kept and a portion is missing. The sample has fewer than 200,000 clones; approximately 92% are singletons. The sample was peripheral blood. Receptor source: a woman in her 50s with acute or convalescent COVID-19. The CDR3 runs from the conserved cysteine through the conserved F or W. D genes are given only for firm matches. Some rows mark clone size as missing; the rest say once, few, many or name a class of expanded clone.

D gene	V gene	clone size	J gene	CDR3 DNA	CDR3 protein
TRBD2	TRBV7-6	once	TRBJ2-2	TGTGCCAGCAGCCAAAGCGGGAGTCCCGCCGGGGAGCTGTTTTTT	CASSQSGSPAGELFF
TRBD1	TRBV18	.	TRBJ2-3	TGTGCCAGCTCACCGGGACAGATAAGCACAGATACGCAGTATTTT	CASSPGQISTDTQYF
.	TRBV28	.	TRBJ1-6	TGTGCCAGCAGTTTTTTTGGGAGCTCCTATAATTCACCCCTCCACTTT	CASSFFGSSYNSPLHF
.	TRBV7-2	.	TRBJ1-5	TGTGCCAGCAGCTTTCTAGGGCAGGGTCAGCCCCAGCATTTT	CASSFLGQGQPQHF
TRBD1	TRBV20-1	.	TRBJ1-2	TGCAGTGCTCCTACCGACAGGGTGGATACCTTC	CSAPTDRVDTF
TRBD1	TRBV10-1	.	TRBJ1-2	TGCGCCAGCAGTGAGGGGACAGACTATGGCTACACCTTC	CASSEGTDYGYTF
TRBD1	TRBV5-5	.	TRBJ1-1	TGTGCCAGCAGCTTACTCAGGGGGTGGGACACTGAAGCTTTCTTT	CASSLLRGWDTEAFF
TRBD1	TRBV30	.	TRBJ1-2	TGTGCCTGGGAGACAGGGTTTTTGGATGGCTACACCTTC	CAWETGFLDGYTF
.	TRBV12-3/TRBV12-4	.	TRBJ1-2	TGTGCCAGCAGTCCCGGGGAACTCGATGGCTACACCTTC	CASSPGELDGYTF
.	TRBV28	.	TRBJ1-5	TGTGCCAGCAGTTTATGGGGCCCAGGGAAGTATCAGCCCCAGCATTTT	CASSLWGPGKYQPQHF
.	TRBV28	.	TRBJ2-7	TGTGCCAGCACGGAGGGAGTGCGTTACTACGAGCAGTACTTC	CASTEGVRYYEQYF
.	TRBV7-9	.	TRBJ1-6	TGTGCCAGCAGCTTAGGTCAGAATTCACCCCTCCACTTT	CASSLGQNSPLHF
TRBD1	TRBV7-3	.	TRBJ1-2	TGTGCCAGCAGCTTAACAGGGGGCTGGGATGGCTACACCTTC	CASSLTGGWDGYTF
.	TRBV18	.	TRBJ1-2	TGTGCCAGCTCACCACCCCTCTCAGGAACCAACTATGGCTACACCTTC	CASSPPLSGTNYGYTF
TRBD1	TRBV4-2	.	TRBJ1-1	TGTGCCAGCAGCCCATTCGACAGGGCCCCTGAAGCTTTCTTT	CASSPFDRAPEAFF
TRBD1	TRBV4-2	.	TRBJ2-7	TGTGCCAGCAGCCGGACAGGGATTCACGAGCAGTACTTC	CASSRTGIHEQYF
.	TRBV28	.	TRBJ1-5	TGTGCCAGCAGTGCCTTTGATTGGAGGTCGATGAGTAATCAGCCCCAGCATTTT	CASSAFDWRSMSNQPQHF
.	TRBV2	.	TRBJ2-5	TGTGCCAGCAGTGTAGGGGCGGGACAAGAGACCCAGTACTTC	CASSVGAGQETQYF
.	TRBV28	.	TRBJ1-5	TGTGCCAGCAGTTTAAAGCTGTCGCCCCAGCATTTT	CASSLKLSPQHF
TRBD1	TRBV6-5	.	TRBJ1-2	TGTGCCAGCAGCAGGACAGGGAGTCTTGGCTACACCTTC	CASSRTGSLGYTF
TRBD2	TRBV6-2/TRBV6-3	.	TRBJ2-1	TGTGCCAGCACCCCGGGGGGGCGGGAAGAGCAGTTCTTC	CASTPGGREEQFF
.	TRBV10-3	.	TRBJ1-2	TGTGCCATCAGTGAGTTAGAAGGCTACACCTTC	CAISELEGYTF
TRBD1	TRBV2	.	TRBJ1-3	TGTGCCAGCAGTGAAACAGGGGGGGGAAACACCATATATTTT	CASSETGGGNTIYF
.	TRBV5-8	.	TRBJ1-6	TGTGCCAGCAGCAGGAACAGGGATGGTTGGTCACCCCTCCACTTT	CASSRNRDGWSPLHF
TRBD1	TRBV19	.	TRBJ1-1	TGTGCCAGTAGTCAACAGGGGGCGAGAAGTGGAGCTGAAGCTTTCTTT	CASSQQGARSGAEAFF
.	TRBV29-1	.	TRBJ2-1	TGCAGCGTCCATGGCACAGGGTCGTTGGCCTACAATGAGCAGTTCTTC	CSVHGTGSLAYNEQFF
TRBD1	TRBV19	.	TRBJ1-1	TGTGCCAGTAGCACGACAGGGACCACTGAAGCTTTCTTT	CASSTTGTTEAFF
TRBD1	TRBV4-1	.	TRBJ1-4	TGCGCCAGCAGCCAAGATCGAGGACAGGGTGGGCGTGAAAAACTGTTTTTT	CASSQDRGQGGREKLFF
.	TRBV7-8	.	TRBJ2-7	TGTGCCAGCACTATAGGGGGAGACCACGAGCAGTACTTC	CASTIGGDHEQYF